This TCR beta chain was identified during a study of blood T cell repertoires in COVID-19. There are a few counts of this clone. Source study methods: Scientists estimated how many nucleated cells there were by amplifying reference gene primers. The data were produced by immunoSEQ multiplex PCR, yet TCRdb's version contains in-frame clones alone and is incomplete. D and trimming were read from the DNA, whereas the V and J calls and clone size are those reported in that table. The sample gives about 210,000 clones, approximately 85% of which show up once; 4.5% to 6% is in the top ten. Sequenced sample: peripheral blood. This clonotype was sampled from a man over 45 with COVID-19, enrolled during active disease.

CDR3 amino acids: CASSGLAVTYEQYF. The CDR3 DNA follows: TGTGCCAGCAGTGGATTAGCGGTTACCTACGAGCAGTACTTC. The chain uses TRBV2 and TRBJ2-7; TRBD2 might be the D (6 bases). Germline CDR1 and CDR2: SNHLY and FYNNEI. V lost 4 bases and J 2 bases, leaving 12 bases between the germline ends. The length of the CDR3 is 14 residues.